Listed below are T cell receptor beta chains from one sample, sequenced in a study of blood T cells in healthy people across ages. TCRdb reprocessed the 5' RACE reads via MiXCR and lists one record per CDR3 protein. The sample yields about 1 million distinct CDR3 sequences, 35% to 50% seen once. Sample: blood. All receptors come from a woman in her fifties or sixties in good health. The CDR3 runs from the conserved cysteine through the conserved F or W. A D gene is named only where the DNA matches it firmly. Rows give clone size only sometimes, using once, few, many, or a class for an expanded clone.

j_call,d_call,clone_size,v_call,cdr3_aa,cdr3_nt
TRBJ2-1,NA,few,TRBV7-2,CASSLAGDPSYNEQFF,TGTGCCAGCAGCTTAGCAGGCGATCCCTCCTACAATGAGCAGTTCTTC
TRBJ2-1,NA,many,TRBV30,CAWSEKPPGSNEQFF,TGTGCCTGGAGTGAAAAACCCCCGGGATCCAATGAGCAGTTCTTC
TRBJ1-1,NA,NA,TRBV21-1,CASSKSTEAFF,TGTGCCAGCAGCAAAAGCACTGAAGCTTTCTTT
TRBJ2-1,NA,NA,TRBV20-1,CSAGTPDNEQFF,TGCAGTGCCGGGACCCCGGACAATGAGCAGTTCTTC
TRBJ2-7,TRBD2,NA,TRBV7-6,CASSLGGGTVAYEQYF,TGTGCCAGCAGCTTAGGGGGGGGGACGGTGGCCTACGAGCAGTACTTC
TRBJ2-6,NA,few,TRBV12-3/TRBV12-4,CASSLFSSGAGANALTF,TGTGCCAGCAGTTTATTCTCATCAGGGGCTGGGGCCAACGCCCTGACTTTC
TRBJ2-6,NA,NA,TRBV11-2,CASSTGPFPSGANVLTF,TGTGCCAGCAGCACGGGCCCTTTTCCCTCTGGGGCCAACGTCCTGACTTTC
TRBJ2-7,TRBD2,NA,TRBV27,CASRAARLAVYEQYF,TGTGCCAGCAGGGCCGCGAGGCTAGCGGTCTACGAGCAGTACTTC
TRBJ2-7,TRBD2,NA,TRBV5-1,CASTAVAGGHEQYF,TGCGCCAGCACAGCGGTAGCGGGAGGGCACGAGCAGTACTTC
TRBJ2-6,TRBD1,many,TRBV29-1,CSVQTGSGANVLTF,TGCAGCGTCCAGACAGGGTCAGGGGCCAACGTCCTGACTTTC
TRBJ1-2,NA,many,TRBV6-2/TRBV6-3,CASSYPATGHYGYTF,TGTGCCAGCAGCTACCCCGCGACAGGTCACTATGGCTACACCTTC
TRBJ1-1,NA,NA,TRBV6-5,CASSSRWDTEAFF,TGTGCCAGCAGTTCACGGTGGGACACTGAAGCTTTCTTT
TRBJ2-5,NA,few,TRBV9,CASSVDIAGETQYF,TGTGCCAGCAGCGTAGACATAGCTGGAGAGACCCAGTACTTC
TRBJ2-7,TRBD2,NA,TRBV3-1,CASSTRLAVEQYF,TGTGCCAGCAGCACGAGACTAGCGGTCGAGCAGTACTTC
TRBJ2-1,TRBD2,NA,TRBV20-1,CSALRKAGKSNEQFF,TGCAGTGCCCTGCGGAAAGCGGGAAAAAGCAATGAGCAGTTCTTC
TRBJ2-3,TRBD1,NA,TRBV7-9,CASTGGLSDTQYF,TGTGCCAGCACAGGGGGTTTGTCGGATACGCAGTATTTT
TRBJ2-7,NA,few,TRBV12-3/TRBV12-4,CASTPPGGEQYF,TGTGCCAGCACCCCCCCAGGAGGGGAGCAGTACTTC
TRBJ2-5,TRBD1,NA,TRBV28,CASRSGTGQETQYF,TGTGCCAGCAGGTCAGGGACAGGACAAGAGACCCAGTACTTC
TRBJ2-5,NA,NA,TRBV12-5,CASGTGQTETQYF,TGTGCTAGTGGCACGGGACAAACAGAGACCCAGTACTTC
TRBJ2-7,NA,few,TRBV9,CASSVGPGDYEQYF,TGTGCCAGCAGCGTAGGTCCGGGGGACTACGAGCAGTACTTC
TRBJ2-7,TRBD1,NA,TRBV6-6,CATSPRTGDSYEQYF,TGTGCCACCTCACCGCGGACAGGGGATAGTTACGAGCAGTACTTC
TRBJ2-3,NA,many,TRBV10-3,CATGDGGSGDTQYF,TGTGCCACCGGGGATGGAGGGAGCGGGGATACGCAGTATTTT
TRBJ2-4,TRBD2,few,TRBV3-1,CASNSAGDIQYF,TGTGCCAGTAATTCGGCGGGGGACATTCAGTACTTC
TRBJ2-1,NA,NA,TRBV11-2,CASSLGSGLGFSSYNEQFF,TGTGCCAGCAGCTTAGGTTCCGGATTGGGTTTTAGCTCCTACAATGAGCAGTTCTTC
TRBJ2-7,NA,NA,TRBV20-1,CSGEHRQYEQYF,TGCAGTGGAGAGCACAGGCAGTACGAGCAGTACTTC
TRBJ2-3,TRBD2,few,TRBV6-6,CASSYSASGMSTDTQYF,TGTGCCAGCAGCTACTCCGCTAGCGGGATGAGCACAGATACGCAGTATTTT
TRBJ1-5,NA,few,TRBV30,CAWSGRRYSNQPQHF,TGTGCCTGGAGTGGGCGAAGATATAGCAATCAGCCCCAGCATTTT
TRBJ2-2,NA,NA,TRBV9,CASSVGSTGELFF,TGTGCCAGCAGCGTAGGCTCTACCGGGGAGCTGTTTTTT
TRBJ2-1,NA,NA,TRBV6-1,CASSDQRADNEQFF,TGTGCCAGCAGTGACCAGCGGGCGGACAATGAGCAGTTCTTC
TRBJ2-7,TRBD2,NA,TRBV29-1,CSVRTSGYNEQYF,TGCAGCGTGAGGACTAGCGGTTACAATGAGCAGTACTTC
TRBJ2-3,NA,NA,TRBV11-2,CASSQKSPGFSSTDTQYF,TGTGCCAGCAGCCAAAAAAGCCCAGGATTTTCTAGCACAGATACGCAGTATTTT
TRBJ2-7,TRBD1,NA,TRBV6-1,CASSERSTGSIFYEQYF,TGTGCCAGCAGTGAAAGATCGACAGGGTCTATTTTCTACGAGCAGTACTTC
TRBJ2-3,TRBD2,NA,TRBV6-5,CASSYLTSGGTDTQYF,TGTGCCAGCAGTTATTTAACTAGCGGAGGCACAGATACGCAGTATTTT
TRBJ2-7,NA,NA,TRBV15,CATKERSSYNEQYF,TGTGCCACTAAGGAGCGGAGCTCCTACAATGAGCAGTACTTC
TRBJ2-7,TRBD2,few,TRBV7-2,CASSRPTSGRSGEQYF,TGTGCCAGCAGCAGGCCGACTAGCGGGAGATCGGGCGAGCAGTACTTC
TRBJ2-7,TRBD1,once,TRBV29-1,CSVEGQGASYNEQYF,TGCAGCGTTGAAGGGCAGGGGGCCTCCTACAATGAGCAGTACTTC
TRBJ2-5,NA,NA,TRBV30,CAWSPGTQETQYF,TGTGCCTGGAGTCCCGGGACCCAGGAGACCCAGTACTTC
TRBJ2-3,NA,few,TRBV20-1,CSAPPPGQDTQYF,TGCAGTGCTCCCCCCCCAGGGCAAGATACGCAGTATTTT
TRBJ1-4,NA,NA,TRBV11-2,CASSLDGLDNEKLFF,TGTGCCAGCAGCTTGGACGGTCTAGATAATGAAAAACTGTTTTTT
TRBJ2-7,NA,NA,TRBV20-1,CSASSSTGTSYEQYF,TGCAGTGCTAGCTCCTCGACTGGGACCAGCTACGAGCAGTACTTC
TRBJ2-7,TRBD2,NA,TRBV12-3/TRBV12-4,CASNLGTSGIYAYNEQYF,TGTGCCAGCAACTTAGGGACTAGCGGGATTTATGCCTACAATGAGCAGTACTTC
TRBJ2-1,NA,few,TRBV7-3,CASRASAASNEQFF,TGTGCCAGCAGAGCTTCGGCCGCTTCCAATGAGCAGTTCTTC
TRBJ1-2,NA,few,TRBV10-3,CAISGGIYGYTF,TGTGCCATCAGTGGGGGCATCTATGGCTACACCTTC
TRBJ2-7,TRBD2,NA,TRBV27,CASSYLAGTPMERYEQYF,TGTGCCAGCAGTTATCTAGCGGGAACCCCTATGGAACGCTACGAGCAGTACTTC
TRBJ2-3,TRBD2,NA,TRBV25-1,CASSDRTGGRVADTQYF,TGTGCCAGCAGTGATAGGACTGGCGGGAGGGTTGCAGATACGCAGTATTTT
TRBJ2-7,TRBD1,NA,TRBV6-2/TRBV6-3,CASTYRDRGVEQYF,TGTGCCAGCACCTACCGGGACAGGGGTGTCGAGCAGTACTTC
TRBJ2-6,NA,many,TRBV7-2,CASSLGTGAGANVLTF,TGTGCCAGCAGCTTAGGCACAGGAGCCGGGGCCAACGTCCTGACTTTC
TRBJ2-7,TRBD2,few,TRBV3-1,CASSQVSGRAGEQYF,TGTGCCAGCAGCCAAGTCAGCGGGAGGGCCGGTGAGCAGTACTTC
TRBJ2-1,TRBD2,NA,TRBV20-1,CSADRRGRENEQFF,TGCAGTGCTGACCGGCGAGGGCGGGAGAATGAGCAGTTCTTC
TRBJ2-7,NA,many,TRBV7-2,CASSRWASYEQYF,TGTGCCAGCAGCCGATGGGCCAGCTACGAGCAGTACTTC
TRBJ1-5,NA,few,TRBV6-1,CASSHPPGEKGGYQPQHF,TGTGCCAGCAGCCACCCCCCCGGGGAGAAGGGTGGATATCAGCCCCAGCATTTT
TRBJ1-2,NA,NA,TRBV12-3/TRBV12-4,CASAQGEDYGYTF,TGTGCCAGCGCCCAGGGCGAGGACTATGGCTACACCTTC
TRBJ2-1,NA,few,TRBV12-3/TRBV12-4,CASSTGFNEQFF,TGTGCCAGCAGCACAGGGTTCAATGAGCAGTTCTTC
TRBJ2-3,TRBD1,NA,TRBV9,CASSHPGQGARGTDTQYF,TGTGCCAGCAGCCATCCGGGACAGGGGGCCCGGGGCACAGATACGCAGTATTTT
TRBJ2-3,NA,NA,TRBV6-1,CASSGTSVGRGDTQYF,TGTGCCAGCAGTGGGACGAGCGTGGGTAGGGGAGATACGCAGTATTTT
TRBJ2-7,TRBD2,few,TRBV27,CASRPRTSGNSEQYF,TGTGCCAGCAGGCCACGGACTAGCGGGAACTCCGAGCAGTACTTC
TRBJ1-1,NA,once,TRBV6-6,CASGVGNTEAFF,TGTGCCAGCGGCGTAGGTAACACTGAAGCTTTCTTT
TRBJ2-7,NA,NA,TRBV27,CASSFLGSDDEQYF,TGTGCCAGCAGTTTCCTAGGGTCCGACGACGAGCAGTACTTC